The 15 T cell receptor beta chains below were found in one sample sequenced in a study of T cell changes during pregnancy in multiple sclerosis. This table comes from immunoSEQ multiplex PCR, and its TCRdb copy is limited to in-frame clones, with some not included. The table records about 97,000 clones, approximately 92% of them present only once. This specimen consisted of peripheral blood, obtained in the second trimester of pregnancy. The receptor set was obtained from a female donor with multiple sclerosis, enrolled in a pregnancy study.

V and J are TRBV7-6 and TRBJ1-5; unclear D gene. The CDR3 sequence is 13 residues long. The germline V gene has CDR1 SGHVS and CDR2 FNYEAQ. Trimming removed 5 bases at V and 4 bases at J, with 9 bases between. The CDR3 bases are TGTGCCAGCAGCCATGGCCGTAATCAGCCCCAGCATTTT. Encoded protein: CASSHGRNQPQHF.

This sequence joins TRBV14 and TRBJ2-2, with D possibly TRBD2 on 6 matching bases. CDR1 is SGHDN, CDR2 FVKESK, per germline. The V and J ends lost 5 bases and 1 base respectively, with 20 bases between them. The CDR3 spans 18 residues. The CDR3 sequence: CASSYSTGTSWNTGELFF. CDR3 in DNA: TGTGCCAGCAGCTACAGCACCGGGACTTCATGGAACACCGGGGAGCTGTTTTTT.

The chain links TRBV27 to TRBJ2-5; 9 positions match TRBD1. Germline V gene data show CDR1 as MNHEY and CDR2 as SMNVEV (reference sequence). V was clipped by 6 bases and J by 2 bases; unmatched bases: 10. This CDR3 contains 16 residues. The CDR3 spells CASSPRPGTGQETQYF. CDR3 in DNA: TGTGCCAGCAGCCCCCGCCCTGGGACAGGGCAAGAGACCCAGTACTTC.

The chain links TRBV10-3 to TRBJ1-2; D perhaps matches TRBD1 (6 bases). The CDR3 runs 12 residues. V was pared by 5 bases and J by 6 bases, with 10 bases between. Germline V gene sequence: CDR1 ENHRY, CDR2 SYGVKD. The CDR3 loop is CAISRSGDGYTF. For the CDR3, the DNA is TGTGCCATCAGTAGGTCAGGGGATGGCTACACCTTC.

The chain joins TRBV18 to TRBJ2-5; D remains unclear. The V end lost 3 bases, the J end lost 3 bases, and 8 bases lay between the germline ends. The CDR3 totals 13 residues. The germline V gene has CDR1 KGHSH and CDR2 LQKENI. The CDR3 coding sequence is TGTGCCAGCTCACCCAGTTTGGAAGAGACCCAGTACTTC. This gives the protein CASSPSLEETQYF.

The chain carries TRBV5-1 and TRBJ2-2; TRBD1 agrees at 7 bases. The CDR3 runs to 12 residues. J was trimmed by 5 bases and V by 6 bases; bases with no gene match: 1. The germline gives CDR1 SGHRS, CDR2 YFSETQ. This CDR3 is CASNRGTGELFF. In DNA, the CDR3 is TGCGCCAGCAACAGGGGTACCGGGGAGCTGTTTTTT.

The gene calls are TRBV5-6 and TRBJ2-7; 8 positions match TRBD1. CDR3 length equals 14 residues. Germline V gene sequence: CDR1 SGHDT, CDR2 YYEEEE. V gave up 4 bases and J gave up 3 bases; unmatched junction bases: 6. This chain's CDR3 is CASSGTGGLYEQYF. The CDR3 coding sequence is TGTGCCAGCAGCGGGACAGGTGGACTCTACGAGCAGTACTTC. The entire variable domain, with the rest obtained from reference TRBV5-6 and TRBJ2-7, is as follows: DAGVTQSPTHLIKTRGQQVTLRCSPKSGHDTVSWYQQALGQGPQFIFQYYEEEERQRGNFPDRFSGHQFPNYSSELNVNALLLGDSALYLCASSGTGGLYEQYFGPGTRLTVT.

The V gene is TRBV7-8, the J gene TRBJ1-2; perhaps TRBD1 as D (5 bases). CDR1 is SGHVS and CDR2 is FQNEAQ in the germline V gene. V lost 2 bases and J 4 bases, leaving 11 bases between the germline ends. CDR3 length: 14 amino acids. CDR3 region: CASSLPGTIYGYTF. Written as DNA, the CDR3 is TGTGCCAGCAGCTTACCAGGGACTATCTATGGCTACACCTTC.

The chain uses TRBV20-1 and TRBJ2-1; D not certain. The V gene's germline CDR1 is DFQATT and CDR2 SNEGSKA (reference sequence). Deletions cut 4 bases from V and 12 bases from J, with 10 bases between. The CDR3 runs to 10 residues. The CDR3 here is CSATLVGQFF. The CDR3 coding sequence is TGCAGTGCTACCCTAGTAGGGCAGTTCTTC.

The genes are TRBV13 and TRBJ2-2; D not resolved. The CDR3 has 14 amino acids. V was trimmed by 7 bases and J by 1 base, leaving 10 bases between them. Germline loops: CDR1 PRHDT, CDR2 FYEKMQ (reference sequence). The CDR3 DNA reads as TGTGCCAGCATCCGATCGGGGAACACCGGGGAGCTGTTTTTT. This gives the protein CASIRSGNTGELFF.

The chain employs TRBV6-1 and TRBJ2-5, with 8 positions matching TRBD1. Germline lookup yields CDR1 MNHNS and CDR2 SASEGT. The CDR3 is 15 amino acids. The junction had 7 bases not matched to a gene; V was cut back by 6 bases and J by 1 base. As DNA, the CDR3 is TGTGCCAGCAGGCACCCCAGGGGGCTCCAAGAGACCCAGTACTTC. It specifies CASRHPRGLQETQYF.

The chain joins TRBV4-2 to TRBJ2-1, with TRBD2 matching over 14 bases. The CDR3 runs to 15 residues. Germline V gene data show CDR1 as LGHNA and CDR2 as YNFKEQ. J lost 8 bases, V lost 1 base, and 1 base had no gene match. This chain's CDR3 is CASSQGLAGGYEQFF. The DNA for the CDR3 is TGTGCCAGCAGCCAAGGACTAGCGGGGGGGTATGAGCAGTTCTTC.

The chain links TRBV19 to TRBJ2-1; D gene unclear. Germline assignment: CDR1 LNHDA and CDR2 SQIVND (reference sequence). Trimming took off 1 base at V and 5 bases at J, with 12 bases between the two ends. The CDR3 spans 15 residues. This chain's CDR3 is CASSIGVIYNNEQFF. The CDR3 DNA reads TGTGCCAGTAGTATAGGAGTGATCTATAACAATGAGCAGTTCTTC.

For the CDR3, the DNA is TGTGCCAGCAGTGAAGGGACAGGGGGCGAAATGAGCGGACAACCCTACGAGCAGTACTTC. This gives the protein CASSEGTGGEMSGQPYEQYF. The chain couples TRBV6-1 to TRBJ2-7; 11 nucleotides agree with TRBD1. CDR1 MNHNS and CDR2 SASEGT come from the germline V gene. V shed 1 base, J shed 2 bases, and the junction held 16 bases outside the gene matches. There are 20 residues in the CDR3.

The genes are TRBV7-6 and TRBJ2-2, with D possibly TRBD2 on 6 matching bases. This CDR3 is built from 16 residues. Germline V gives CDR1 SGHVS, CDR2 FNYEAQ. Deletions cut 8 bases from V and 1 base from J, with 17 bases between. CDR3 in amino acids: CASYRLGGGNTGELFF. For the CDR3, the DNA is TGTGCCAGCTACCGACTGGGGGGAGGGAACACCGGGGAGCTGTTTTTT.